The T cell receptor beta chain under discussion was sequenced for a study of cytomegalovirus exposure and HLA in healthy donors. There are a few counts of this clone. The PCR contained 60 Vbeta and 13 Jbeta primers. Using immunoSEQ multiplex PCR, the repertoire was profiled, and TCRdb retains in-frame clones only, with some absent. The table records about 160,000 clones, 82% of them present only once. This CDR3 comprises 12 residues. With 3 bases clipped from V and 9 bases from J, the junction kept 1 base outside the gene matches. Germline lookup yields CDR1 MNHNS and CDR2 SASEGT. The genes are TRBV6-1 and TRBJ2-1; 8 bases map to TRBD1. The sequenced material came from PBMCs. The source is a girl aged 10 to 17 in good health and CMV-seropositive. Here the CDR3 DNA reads TGTGCCAGCAGTGACAGGGGGCGTGAGCAGTTCTTC. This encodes CASSDRGREQFF.